The 8 T cell receptor beta chains below were found in one sample sequenced in a study of blood T cell repertoires in COVID-19. Produced via immunoSEQ multiplex PCR; TCRdb's table is partial and in-frame only. The sample lists hundreds of thousands of clones, about four fifths occurring once. The sequenced material came from peripheral blood. The receptors originated from a woman of 80 years or more with acute or convalescent COVID-19.

The chain joins TRBV2 to TRBJ2-4; possible D gene TRBD2, 5 bases. Trimming left V 7 bases short and J 0 bases short, with 16 bases between. CDR3 size: 16 residues. Germline loops: CDR1 SNHLY, CDR2 FYNNEI. The CDR3 is CASKLDSLLAKNIQYF. DNA for the CDR3: TGTGCCAGCAAATTGGACTCTTTACTAGCCAAAAACATTCAGTACTTC.

This rearrangement joins TRBV5-1 to TRBJ1-5; D is perhaps TRBD1 (6 bases). The V gene lost 6 bases and the J gene lost 2 bases, with 15 bases spanning the gap. This CDR3 has 15 amino acids. Germline CDR1 is SGHRS and CDR2 is YFSETQ. DNA for the CDR3: TGCGCCAGCACAAAGGACAGAAGATGCAATCAGCCCCAGCATTTT. This codes for CASTKDRRCNQPQHF.

This clone was seen a few times. V and J are TRBV11-2 and TRBJ2-7; 10 bases map to TRBD2. There are 15 residues in the CDR3. In germline, CDR1 is SGHAT, CDR2 FQNNGV. The trim removed 5 bases at V and 3 bases at J, leaving 7 bases unmatched. The CDR3 DNA is TGTGCCAGCAGCCTAGCCGGGACTAGCGTCTACGAGCAGTACTTC. Residues: CASSLAGTSVYEQYF.

CDR3 sequence (DNA): TGTGCCAGCAGCCCTCCCACTAGCGGGGGGGCCTACGAGCAGTACTTC. Translating it yields CASSPPTSGGAYEQYF. The chain links TRBV9 to TRBJ2-7, with TRBD2 matching 13 bases. The CDR3 runs to 16 residues. CDR1 and CDR2 from the germline V gene are SGDLS and YYNGEE. The V and J ends lost 4 bases and 2 bases, in that order; junction bases with no gene match: 6.

Concerning this clone itself: Germline and junction disagree at one end, which may indicate a read error. The chain has TRBV6-2 or TRBV6-3 and TRBJ1-1, with no clear D. Germline assignment: CDR1 MNHEY and CDR2 SVGEGT. The CDR3 has 12 amino acids. The CDR3 is CASSYEGRSTVF. Written as DNA, the CDR3 is TGTGCCAGCAGTTACGAGGGCAGATCCACCGTCTTT.

This sequence joins TRBV5-1 and TRBJ2-3; D is unclear. The CDR3 length is 15 residues. Trimming cost V 0 bases and J 4 bases, with 12 bases left between them. Germline-derived CDR1 and CDR2 are SGHRS and YFSETQ. The CDR3 nucleotides read TGCGCCAGCAGCTTGGCTGGGCAGGTCGCAGATACGCAGTATTTT. Translated: CASSLAGQVADTQYF.

The J gene is TRBJ2-2, the V gene TRBV4-1, with D possibly matching TRBD2 (6 bases). The germline V gene has CDR1 MGHRA and CDR2 YSYEKL. The CDR3 consists of 14 residues. V was clipped by 1 base and J by 3 bases, with 6 bases between them. The CDR3 here is CASSQGDYTGELFF. CDR3 sequence (DNA): TGCGCCAGCAGCCAAGGGGACTACACCGGGGAGCTGTTTTTT.

The J gene is TRBJ2-7, the V gene TRBV25-1; 10 positions match TRBD1. V lost 3 bases and J lost 6; bases outside the gene matches: 5. The CDR3 sequence is 14 residues long. Germline CDR1 and CDR2: MGHDK and SYGVNS. In DNA form, the CDR3 reads TGTGCCAGCAGTGACTTGGGGACAGGGGCCGAGCAGTACTTC. It codes for CASSDLGTGAEQYF.